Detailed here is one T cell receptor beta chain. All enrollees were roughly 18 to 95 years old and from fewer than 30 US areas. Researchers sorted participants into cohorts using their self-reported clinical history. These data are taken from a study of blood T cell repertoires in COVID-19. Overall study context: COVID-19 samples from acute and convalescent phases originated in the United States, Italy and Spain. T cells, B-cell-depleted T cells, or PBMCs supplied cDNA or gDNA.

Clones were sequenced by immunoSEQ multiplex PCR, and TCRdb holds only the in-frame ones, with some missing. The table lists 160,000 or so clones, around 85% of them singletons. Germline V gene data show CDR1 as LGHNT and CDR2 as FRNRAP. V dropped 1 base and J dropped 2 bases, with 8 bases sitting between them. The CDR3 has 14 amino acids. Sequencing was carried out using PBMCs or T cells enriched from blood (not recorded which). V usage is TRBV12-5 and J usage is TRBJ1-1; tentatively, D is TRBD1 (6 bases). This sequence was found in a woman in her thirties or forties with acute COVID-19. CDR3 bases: TGTGCTAGTGGTTTGGGACAGGTCAACACTGAAGCTTTCTTT. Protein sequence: CASGLGQVNTEAFF.